The 7 T cell receptor beta chains presented below share a single source sample, sequenced in a study of cytomegalovirus exposure and HLA in healthy donors. The PCR had 60 Vbeta and 13 Jbeta primers. Repertoires were generated with immunoSEQ multiplex PCR, while TCRdb's copy carries only in-frame clones and drops some. The table has 50,000 to 65,000 clones, more than 70% seen once; the top ten hold 3% to 3.5%. Sequenced: PBMCs. These receptors all stem from a young woman in good health and CMV-seronegative.

The chain combines TRBV2 with TRBJ1-1; TRBD1 might be the D (6 bases). The CDR3 length is 14 residues. The germline CDR1 and CDR2 sequences are SNHLY and FYNNEI. Trimming stripped 6 bases from V and 0 bases from J, with 11 bases between. The CDR3 reads CASSAGTMNTEAFF. The CDR3 DNA is TGTGCCAGCAGCGCCGGGACAATGAACACTGAAGCTTTCTTT.

V usage is TRBV19 and J usage is TRBJ1-5, with 7 bases aligning to TRBD1. Losses at the gene ends were 3 bases for V and 4 bases for J; bases not matched to a gene: 18. CDR1 is LNHDA, CDR2 SQIVND, per germline (reference sequence). The CDR3 covers 19 residues. The CDR3 here is CASSILAGGGDRPNQPQHF. In DNA, the CDR3 is TGTGCCAGTAGTATTTTGGCGGGGGGCGGGGACAGACCTAATCAGCCCCAGCATTTT.

The J gene is TRBJ2-7, the V gene TRBV27; weak D call: TRBD2 (6 bases). The CDR3 totals 13 residues. Germline CDR1 reads MNHEY; CDR2 reads SMNVEV (reference sequence). V was shortened by 2 bases and J by 6 bases, with 11 bases between the two germline ends. The CDR3 region is CASSLRQTSEQYF. The CDR3 coding sequence is TGTGCCAGCAGTTTACGCCAGACTAGCGAGCAGTACTTC.

V and J are TRBV5-4 and TRBJ2-7; 9 bases align to TRBD1. Losses at the gene ends were 3 bases for V and 3 bases for J; bases not matched to a gene: 4. CDR3 length: 14 amino acids. Germline V gives CDR1 SGHNT, CDR2 YYREEE (reference sequence). The CDR3 region is CASSSRTGDYEQYF. The CDR3 nucleotides are TGTGCCAGCAGCTCAAGGACAGGGGACTACGAGCAGTACTTC. Combining the CDR3 with reference TRBV5-4 and TRBJ2-7 gives the whole variable domain ETGVTQSPTHLIKTRGQQVTLRCSSQSGHNTVSWYQQALGQGPQFIFQYYREEENGRGNFPPRFSGLQFPNYSSELNVNALELDDSALYLCASSSRTGDYEQYFGPGTRLTVT.

This chain links TRBV18 with TRBJ2-5; 8 nucleotides match TRBD1. Germline lookup yields CDR1 KGHSH and CDR2 LQKENI. V lost 6 bases, J lost 2 bases, and 5 bases stayed unmatched. This CDR3 is 14 amino acids long. The CDR3 coding sequence is TGTGCCAGCTCCCAAGGGGACAGGCAAGAGACCCAGTACTTC. This gives the protein CASSQGDRQETQYF.

CDR3 bases: TGTGCCAGCAGCCCCCGTTACACCCGAGGAGGCGAGACCCAGTACTTC. It specifies CASSPRYTRGGETQYF. The V gene is TRBV7-9, the J gene TRBJ2-5, with a possible D match to TRBD2 (5 bases). V was shortened by 5 bases and J by 5 bases, with 21 bases between the two germline ends. CDR3 length: 16 amino acids. CDR1 and CDR2 (germline): SEHNR, FQNEAQ (reference sequence).

The CDR3 here is CASRDRGGEKLFF. In DNA, the CDR3 is TGTGCCAGCCGGGACAGGGGAGGTGAAAAACTGTTTTTT. This chain uses TRBV6-4 with TRBJ1-4; TRBD1 agrees at 10 bases. There are 13 residues in the CDR3. Germline V gene data show CDR1 as MRHNA and CDR2 as SNTAGT. Unmatched junction bases numbered 4, after V lost 8 bases and J lost 7 bases.